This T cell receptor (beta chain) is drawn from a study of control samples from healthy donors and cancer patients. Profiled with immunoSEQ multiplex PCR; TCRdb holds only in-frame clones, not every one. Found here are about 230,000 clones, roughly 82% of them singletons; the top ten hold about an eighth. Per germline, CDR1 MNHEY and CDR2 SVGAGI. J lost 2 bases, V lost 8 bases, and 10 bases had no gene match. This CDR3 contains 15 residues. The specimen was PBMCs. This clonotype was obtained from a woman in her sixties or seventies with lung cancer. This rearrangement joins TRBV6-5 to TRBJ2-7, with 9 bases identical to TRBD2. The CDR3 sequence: CASVRASGITYEQYF. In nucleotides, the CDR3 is TGTGCCAGCGTGCGGGCTAGCGGGATTACCTACGAGCAGTACTTC.